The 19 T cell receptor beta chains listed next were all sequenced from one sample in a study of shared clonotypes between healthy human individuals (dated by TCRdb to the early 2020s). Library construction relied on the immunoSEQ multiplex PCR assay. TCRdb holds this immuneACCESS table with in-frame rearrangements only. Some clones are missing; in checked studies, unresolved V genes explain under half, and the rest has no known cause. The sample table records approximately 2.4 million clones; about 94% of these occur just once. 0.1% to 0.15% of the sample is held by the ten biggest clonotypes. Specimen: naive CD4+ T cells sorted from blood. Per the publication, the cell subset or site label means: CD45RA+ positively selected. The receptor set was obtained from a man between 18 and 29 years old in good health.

This CDR3 is CASSFAPMRDYGYTF. The CDR3 DNA sequence: TGTGCCAGCAGTTTTGCGCCTATGAGGGACTATGGCTACACCTTC. This chain connects TRBV27 to TRBJ1-2; D is unresolved. Germline-derived CDR1 and CDR2 are MNHEY and SMNVEV (reference sequence). V lost 3 bases to trimming and J lost 3 bases, with 14 bases between them. This CDR3 has 15 residues.

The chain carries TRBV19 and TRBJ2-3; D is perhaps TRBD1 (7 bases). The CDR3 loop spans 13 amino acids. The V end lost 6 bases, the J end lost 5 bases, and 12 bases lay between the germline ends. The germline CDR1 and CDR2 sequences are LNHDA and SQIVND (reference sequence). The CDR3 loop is CASRAGQQDTQYF. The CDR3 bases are TGTGCCAGTAGGGCGGGACAGCAAGATACGCAGTATTTT. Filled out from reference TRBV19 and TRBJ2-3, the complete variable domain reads DGGITQSPKYLFRKEGQNVTLSCEQNLNHDAMYWYRQDPGQGLRLIYYSQIVNDFQKGDIAEGYSVSREKKESFPLTVTSAQKNPTAFYLCASRAGQQDTQYFGPGTRLTVL.

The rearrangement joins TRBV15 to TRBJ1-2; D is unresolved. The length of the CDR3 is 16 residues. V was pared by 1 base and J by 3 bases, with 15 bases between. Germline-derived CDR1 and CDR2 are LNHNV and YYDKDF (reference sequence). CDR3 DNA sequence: TGTGCCACCAGCAGAGTCGTCCCCGTCCAAGACTATGGCTACACCTTC. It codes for CATSRVVPVQDYGYTF.

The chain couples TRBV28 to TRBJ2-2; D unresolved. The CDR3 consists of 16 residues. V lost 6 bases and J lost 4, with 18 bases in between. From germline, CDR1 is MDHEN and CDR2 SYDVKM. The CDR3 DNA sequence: TGTGCCAGCAGCCCTTATTGGGTAGGGCGCACCGGGGAGCTGTTTTTT. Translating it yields CASSPYWVGRTGELFF.

This CDR3 is CASSLWGGVEKETQYF. CDR3 bases: TGTGCCAGCAGTTTATGGGGAGGGGTGGAGAAAGAGACCCAGTACTTC. The chain couples TRBV28 to TRBJ2-5; 7 bases map to TRBD2. After removal of 0 bases from V and 3 bases from J, the junction contained 7 bases not matched to a gene. Germline values: CDR1 MDHEN, CDR2 SYDVKM. This CDR3 region has 16 residues.

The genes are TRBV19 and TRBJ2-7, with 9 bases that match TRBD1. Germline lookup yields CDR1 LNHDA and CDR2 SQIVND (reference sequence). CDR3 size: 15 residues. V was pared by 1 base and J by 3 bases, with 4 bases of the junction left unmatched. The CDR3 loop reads CASSIGTGVFYEQYF. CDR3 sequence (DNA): TGTGCCAGTAGTATAGGGACAGGGGTATTCTACGAGCAGTACTTC.

The CDR3 DNA reads as TGTGCCAGCAGCCAAGTGGGCAGCCTTGGAATTTCACCCCTCCACTTT. Protein product: CASSQVGSLGISPLHF. V gene TRBV14 combines with J gene TRBJ1-6, with D uncertain. Germline values: CDR1 SGHDN, CDR2 FVKESK. Trimming pared 1 base from V and 9 bases from J, leaving 16 bases between. The CDR3 is 16 residues long.

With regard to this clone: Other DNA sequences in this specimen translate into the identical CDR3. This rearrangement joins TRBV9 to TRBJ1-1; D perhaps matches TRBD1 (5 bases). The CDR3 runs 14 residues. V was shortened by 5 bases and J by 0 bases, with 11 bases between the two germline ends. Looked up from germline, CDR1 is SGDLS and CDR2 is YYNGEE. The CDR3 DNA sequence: TGTGCCAGCAGTCCCGGGACGGTGAACACTGAAGCTTTCTTT. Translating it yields CASSPGTVNTEAFF.

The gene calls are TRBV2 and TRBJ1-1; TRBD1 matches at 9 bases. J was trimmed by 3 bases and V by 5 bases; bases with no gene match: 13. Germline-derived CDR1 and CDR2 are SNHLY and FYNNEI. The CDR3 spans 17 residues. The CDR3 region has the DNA TGTGCCAGCAGTCCCGCTAGGGACAGGGTACTACACACTGAAGCTTTCTTT. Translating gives CASSPARDRVLHTEAFF.

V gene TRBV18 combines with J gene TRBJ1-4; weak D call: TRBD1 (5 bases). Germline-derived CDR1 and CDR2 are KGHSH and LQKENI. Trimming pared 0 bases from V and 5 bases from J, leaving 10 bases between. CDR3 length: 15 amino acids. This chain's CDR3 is CASSPPEGWNEKLFF. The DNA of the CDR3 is TGTGCCAGCTCACCACCGGAGGGGTGGAATGAAAAACTGTTTTTT. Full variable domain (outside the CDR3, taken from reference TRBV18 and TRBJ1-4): NAGVMQNPRHLVRRRGQEARLRCSPMKGHSHVYWYRQLPEEGLKFMVYLQKENIIDESGMPKERFSAEFPKEGPSILRIQQVVRGDSAAYFCASSPPEGWNEKLFFGSGTQLSVL.

Here the CDR3 reads CASSEGAHNEQFF. The CDR3 bases are TGTGCCAGCAGTGAGGGGGCCCACAATGAGCAGTTCTTC. V is TRBV25-1 and J is TRBJ2-1; tentative D call: TRBD1 (6 bases). In germline, CDR1 is MGHDK, CDR2 SYGVNS. The CDR3 loop spans 13 amino acids. V was cut by 3 bases and J by 5 bases, with 8 bases left in between.

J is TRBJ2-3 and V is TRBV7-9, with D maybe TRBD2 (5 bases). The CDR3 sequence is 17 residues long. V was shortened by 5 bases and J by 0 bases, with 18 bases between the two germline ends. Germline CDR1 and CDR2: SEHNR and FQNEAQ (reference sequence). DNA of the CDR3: TGTGCCAGCAGCCACGGTAGCGAGGGAATAAGCACAGATACGCAGTATTTT. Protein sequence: CASSHGSEGISTDTQYF. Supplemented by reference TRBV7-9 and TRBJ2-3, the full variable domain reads DTGVSQNPRHKITKRGQNVTFRCDPISEHNRLYWYRQTLGQGPEFLTYFQNEAQLEKSRLLSDRFSAERPKGSFSTLEIQRTEQGDSAMYLCASSHGSEGISTDTQYFGPGTRLTVL.

In DNA, the CDR3 is TGTGCCTGGAGGGGACAGGGTTATGTCACAGATACGCAGTATTTT. It encodes CAWRGQGYVTDTQYF. This sequence joins TRBV30 and TRBJ2-3, with 9 nucleotides matching TRBD1. Germline-derived CDR1 and CDR2 are GTSNPN and SVGIG (reference sequence). Losses at the gene ends were 3 bases for V and 2 bases for J; bases not matched to a gene: 6. This CDR3 comprises 15 residues.

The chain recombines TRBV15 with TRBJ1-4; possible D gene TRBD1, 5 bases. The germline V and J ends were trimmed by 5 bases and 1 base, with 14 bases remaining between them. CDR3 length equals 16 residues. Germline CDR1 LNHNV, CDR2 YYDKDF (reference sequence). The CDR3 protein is CATSSIGDGTNEKLFF. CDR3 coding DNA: TGTGCCACCAGCTCCATCGGGGACGGAACTAATGAAAAACTGTTTTTT.

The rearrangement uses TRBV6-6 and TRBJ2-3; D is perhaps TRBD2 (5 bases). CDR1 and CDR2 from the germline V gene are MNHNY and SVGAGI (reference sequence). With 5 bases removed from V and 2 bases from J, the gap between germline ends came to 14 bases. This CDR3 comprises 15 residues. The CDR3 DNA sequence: TGTGCCAGCAGTCCTTCAGGAGGTATCACAGATACGCAGTATTTT. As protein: CASSPSGGITDTQYF.

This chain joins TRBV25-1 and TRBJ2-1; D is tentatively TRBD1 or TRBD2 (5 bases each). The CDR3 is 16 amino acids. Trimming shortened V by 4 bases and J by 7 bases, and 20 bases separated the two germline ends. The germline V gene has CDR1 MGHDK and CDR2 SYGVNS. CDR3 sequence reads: CASSAPGTSKGNEQFF. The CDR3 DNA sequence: TGTGCCAGCAGTGCTCCGGGGACCTCTAAGGGGAATGAGCAGTTCTTC.

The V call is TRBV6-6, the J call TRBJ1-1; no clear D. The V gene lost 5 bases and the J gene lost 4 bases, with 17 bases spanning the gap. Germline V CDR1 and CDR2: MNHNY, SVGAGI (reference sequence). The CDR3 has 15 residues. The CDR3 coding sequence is TGTGCCAGCAGTACCCAGACGGTCACCGGCACTGAAGCTTTCTTT. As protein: CASSTQTVTGTEAFF.

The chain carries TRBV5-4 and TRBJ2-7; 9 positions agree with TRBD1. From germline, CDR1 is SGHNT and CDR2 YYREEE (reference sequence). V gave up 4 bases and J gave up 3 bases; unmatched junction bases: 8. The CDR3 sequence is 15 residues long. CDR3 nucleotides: TGTGCCAGCAGCCCTGAGGGGGACAGGGTCTACGAGCAGTACTTC. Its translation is CASSPEGDRVYEQYF.

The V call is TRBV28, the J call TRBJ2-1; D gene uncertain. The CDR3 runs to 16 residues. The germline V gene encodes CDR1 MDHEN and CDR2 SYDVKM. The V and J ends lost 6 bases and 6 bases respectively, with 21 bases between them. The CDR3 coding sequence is TGTGCCAGCAGGCCTCCCCCGGCGTCGGGTTCCAATGAGCAGTTCTTC. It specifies CASRPPPASGSNEQFF. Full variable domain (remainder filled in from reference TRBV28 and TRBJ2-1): DVKVTQSSRYLVKRTGEKVFLECVQDMDHENMFWYRQDPGLGLRLIYFSYDVKMKEKGDIPEGYSVSREKKERFSLILESASTNQTSMYLCASRPPPASGSNEQFFGPGTRLTVL.